These 30 T cell receptor beta chains were all obtained from the same sample, sequenced in a study of cytomegalovirus exposure and HLA in healthy donors. PCR primers comprised 60 Vbeta and 13 Jbeta primers. The repertoire was sequenced with immunoSEQ multiplex PCR; TCRdb's copy has only in-frame clones and lacks some. In the table there are around 150,000 clones, about 75% of which are singletons. The source material was PBMCs. Receptors originate from a male donor in good health and CMV-seropositive.

This chain joins TRBV4-1 and TRBJ1-1; D uncertain. This CDR3 contains 16 residues. CDR1 MGHRA and CDR2 YSYEKL come from the germline V gene. The germline V and J ends were trimmed by 0 bases and 1 base, with 12 bases remaining between them. CDR3 in amino acids: CASSQDYDSSNTEAFF. The CDR3 DNA is TGCGCCAGCAGCCAAGATTACGACTCGTCGAACACTGAAGCTTTCTTT.

The gene calls are TRBV2 and TRBJ1-3; 8 nucleotides align to TRBD1. Germline V gene data show CDR1 as SNHLY and CDR2 as FYNNEI. V was clipped by 8 bases and J by 0 bases; unmatched bases: 12. The length of the CDR3 is 17 residues. This CDR3 is CASLPRTGPFSGNTIYF. The CDR3 DNA reads as TGTGCCAGCCTCCCCCGGACAGGGCCCTTCTCTGGAAACACCATATATTTT.

The rearrangement links TRBV16 to TRBJ2-5; D is possibly TRBD1 (6 bases). Germline V gives CDR1 KGHSY, CDR2 FQNENV. Trimming stripped 4 bases from V and 5 bases from J, with 20 bases between. The CDR3 has 16 residues. As DNA, the CDR3 is TGTGCCAGCAGCCTCCGTGGGCCGCCTCAGGGGGAGACCCAGTACTTC. Its protein is CASSLRGPPQGETQYF.

The J gene is TRBJ2-3, the V gene TRBV6-4, with 7 nucleotides matching TRBD2. V was pared by 2 bases and J by 3 bases, with 11 bases of the junction left unmatched. CDR3 length: 17 residues. Germline assignment: CDR1 MRHNA and CDR2 SNTAGT. CDR3 region: CASSDPQAGEGTDTQYF. CDR3 nucleotides: TGTGCCAGCAGTGACCCCCAGGCGGGGGAAGGGACAGATACGCAGTATTTT.

This clone was seen once. One end of the junction varies from germline; a read error may be responsible. The chain employs TRBV7-9 and TRBJ2-3, with a weak D call TRBD1 (6 bases). The germline V gene encodes CDR1 SEHNR and CDR2 FQNEAQ (reference sequence). The CDR3 runs to 16 residues. The CDR3 DNA reads TGTTCCAGCAGCTTATCGTTTCAGGGGTCACAAGATACGCAGTATTTT. Translated: CSSSLSFQGSQDTQYF.

The chain employs TRBV5-4 and TRBJ2-4, with 7 bases aligning to TRBD1. The germline V gene encodes CDR1 SGHNT and CDR2 YYREEE (reference sequence). J gave up 6 bases and V 4 bases, and 7 bases lay outside the gene matches. This CDR3 has 14 amino acids. The CDR3 sequence is CASSPDRELNIQYF. The CDR3 DNA follows: TGTGCCAGCAGCCCCGACAGGGAATTAAACATTCAGTACTTC.

The V gene is TRBV7-9, the J gene TRBJ2-5; possible D gene TRBD2, 6 bases. The CDR3 consists of 13 residues. In germline, CDR1 is SEHNR, CDR2 FQNEAQ (reference sequence). Deletions cut 0 bases from V and 5 bases from J, with 7 bases between. CDR3 loop: CASSLAGRETQYF. CDR3 DNA: TGTGCCAGCAGCTTAGCAGGGAGGGAGACCCAGTACTTC.

The V call is TRBV7-2, the J call TRBJ2-5, with a possible D match to TRBD2 (5 bases). V gave up 5 bases and J gave up 4 bases, with 11 bases separating them. Germline V gives CDR1 SGHTA, CDR2 FQGNSA. CDR3 length: 13 amino acids. The CDR3 loop is CASSTLGVETQYF. The CDR3 nucleotides read TGTGCCAGCAGCACATTGGGAGTAGAGACCCAGTACTTC.

The rearrangement links TRBV2 to TRBJ1-1; D unclear. Trimming removed 0 bases from V and 1 base from J, with 6 bases in between. The V gene's germline CDR1 is SNHLY and CDR2 FYNNEI. The CDR3 has 14 amino acids. The CDR3 reads CASSEAPRNTEAFF. CDR3 nucleotide sequence: TGTGCCAGCAGTGAAGCCCCGAGGAACACTGAAGCTTTCTTT.

This chain joins TRBV11-3 and TRBJ2-7; possible D gene TRBD2, 6 bases. The CDR3 has 15 amino acids. Germline lookup yields CDR1 SGHNT and CDR2 YENEEA. V was cut by 1 base and J by 6 bases, with 16 bases left in between. CDR3: CASSLGGAASREQYF. For the CDR3, the DNA is TGTGCCAGCAGCTTAGGCGGGGCCGCCTCCCGCGAGCAGTACTTC.

The chain carries TRBV4-1 and TRBJ2-3, with 12 bases fitting TRBD2. This CDR3 contains 16 residues. The V gene's germline CDR1 is MGHRA and CDR2 YSYEKL. The J segment lost 4 bases and the V segment lost 3 bases, leaving 5 bases of the junction unmatched. In nucleotides, the CDR3 is TGCGCCAGCAGCCACCGGACTAGCGGGGCCCCAGATACGCAGTATTTT. It encodes CASSHRTSGAPDTQYF.

The V gene is TRBV9, the J gene TRBJ2-5; 10 bases are shared with TRBD2. Trimming took 2 bases from V and 2 from J; bases not matched to a gene: 3. The CDR3 loop spans 15 amino acids. Germline V gene sequence: CDR1 SGDLS, CDR2 YYNGEE. The CDR3 here is CASSVSGGQQETQYF. The CDR3 bases are TGTGCCAGCAGCGTTAGCGGGGGGCAACAAGAGACCCAGTACTTC.

The sample holds one count of this clone. The V gene is TRBV27, the J gene TRBJ2-1; TRBD2 matches at 8 bases. This CDR3 has 15 amino acids. The germline gives CDR1 MNHEY, CDR2 SMNVEV (reference sequence). V was pared by 5 bases and J by 4 bases, with 7 bases of the junction left unmatched. The DNA of the CDR3 is TGTGCCAGCAGTCCGTTAGCGGGGACTTACAATGAGCAGTTCTTC. It translates to CASSPLAGTYNEQFF.

The chain is built from TRBV6-1 and TRBJ1-5; D is unclear. Trimming took off 1 base at V and 0 bases at J, with 10 bases between the two ends. The CDR3 runs to 16 residues. CDR1 is MNHNS, CDR2 SASEGT, per germline. The CDR3 is CASSEVHTYSNQPQHF. In DNA form, the CDR3 reads TGTGCCAGCAGTGAAGTCCACACATATAGCAATCAGCCCCAGCATTTT.

The rearrangement links TRBV5-1 to TRBJ1-2; D is unclear. V was clipped by 0 bases and J by 3 bases, with 12 bases between them. The CDR3 has 15 amino acids. Germline CDR1 and CDR2: SGHRS and YFSETQ. CDR3: CASSLVSPRDYGYTF. The CDR3 bases are TGCGCCAGCAGCTTGGTTTCACCGAGGGACTATGGCTACACCTTC.

This clone was picked up a small number of times. The chain has TRBV15 and TRBJ2-1, with 11 bases identical to TRBD2. Trimming at V came to 6 bases and at J to 4 bases, leaving 2 bases not matched to a gene. Germline V gives CDR1 LNHNV, CDR2 YYDKDF (reference sequence). The CDR3 extends over 14 amino acids. CDR3 sequence reads: CATSLAGGYNEQFF. CDR3 DNA: TGTGCCACCAGTCTAGCGGGGGGTTACAATGAGCAGTTCTTC.

A single count supports this clone. This rearrangement joins TRBV27 to TRBJ2-1; 10 bases map to TRBD2. CDR1 is MNHEY, CDR2 SMNVEV, per germline (reference sequence). The CDR3 has 20 amino acids. With V trimmed by 7 bases and J by 4 bases, 22 bases remained unmatched. CDR3 sequence reads: CASKLAGGEDYPPIYNEQFF. DNA for the CDR3: TGTGCCAGCAAATTAGCGGGGGGAGAAGATTACCCCCCAATATACAATGAGCAGTTCTTC.

The V call is TRBV4-3, the J call TRBJ2-5; possible D gene TRBD1, 6 bases. CDR1 and CDR2 from the germline V gene are LGHNA and YSLEER. Trimming took 1 base from V and 3 from J, leaving 9 bases between them. The CDR3 is made up of 14 amino acids. The DNA of the CDR3 is TGCGCCAGCAGCCAAGCGACAGGCAAAGAGACCCAGTACTTC. This translates into CASSQATGKETQYF.

The rearrangement links TRBV19 to TRBJ2-7, with D tentatively TRBD1 (5 bases). V dropped 6 bases and J dropped 3 bases, with 15 bases sitting between them. Germline V gene data show CDR1 as LNHDA and CDR2 as SQIVND (reference sequence). The CDR3 sequence is 14 residues long. CDR3 bases: TGTGCCAGTAGCAAACAGGTGATCGACTACGAGCAGTACTTC. Amino acids: CASSKQVIDYEQYF.

The V call is TRBV5-4, the J call TRBJ1-4, with TRBD1 as a possible D gene (5 bases). V was pared by 2 bases and J by 2 bases, with 7 bases between. The CDR3 spans 14 residues. CDR1 is SGHNT, CDR2 YYREEE, per germline (reference sequence). As DNA, the CDR3 is TGTGCCAGCAGCTTTGGGGGGACTAATGAAAAACTGTTTTTT. This encodes CASSFGGTNEKLFF.

V and J are TRBV5-4 and TRBJ2-1; D is undetermined. Trimming stripped 0 bases from V and 0 bases from J, with 7 bases between. Germline V gene lookup returns CDR1 SGHNT and CDR2 YYREEE (reference sequence). The length of the CDR3 is 15 residues. Here the CDR3 reads CASSLAAVSYNEQFF. DNA of the CDR3: TGTGCCAGCAGCTTGGCGGCGGTCTCCTACAATGAGCAGTTCTTC.

This clone was observed a single time. The gene calls are TRBV13 and TRBJ1-6; 7 nucleotides match TRBD1. Germline values: CDR1 PRHDT, CDR2 FYEKMQ (reference sequence). The ends lost 3 bases at V and 12 bases at J; junction bases unmatched: 2. The CDR3 covers 12 residues. CDR3 in amino acids: CASSFTGEPLHF. The CDR3 nucleotides read TGTGCCAGCAGCTTTACAGGGGAACCCCTCCACTTT. Full variable domain (outside the CDR3, taken from reference TRBV13 and TRBJ1-6): AAGVIQSPRHLIKEKRETATLKCYPIPRHDTVYWYQQGPGQDPQFLISFYEKMQSDKGSIPDRFSAQQFSDYHSELNMSSLELGDSALYFCASSFTGEPLHFGNGTRLTVT.

This chain uses TRBV9 with TRBJ2-5, with 9 bases that match TRBD2. The germline V gene encodes CDR1 SGDLS and CDR2 YYNGEE. The CDR3 is 14 residues long. Trimming removed 4 bases from V and 5 bases from J; junction bases left unmatched: 6. CDR3 in amino acids: CASSKAGGGETQYF. The DNA for the CDR3 is TGTGCCAGCAGCAAAGCGGGAGGCGGGGAGACCCAGTACTTC.

This clone was detected once. The chain's CDR3 is CAISESPGVNNEQFF. The CDR3 DNA sequence: TGTGCCATCAGTGAGTCCCCGGGGGTCAACAATGAGCAGTTCTTC. V is TRBV10-3 and J is TRBJ2-1; D possibly corresponds to TRBD2 (6 bases). Trimming removed 0 bases from V and 5 bases from J, with 11 bases in between. Germline CDR1 and CDR2: ENHRY and SYGVKD. CDR3 length: 15 residues.

The chain employs TRBV28 and TRBJ1-4, with a weak D call TRBD1 (6 bases). The V end was cut by 5 bases, the J end by 8 bases, with 18 bases between. Looked up from germline, CDR1 is MDHEN and CDR2 is SYDVKM. This CDR3 contains 15 residues. CDR3: CASSEVGTGREKLFF. In nucleotides, the CDR3 is TGTGCCAGCAGTGAAGTAGGTACAGGGAGAGAAAAACTGTTTTTT.

J is TRBJ2-1 and V is TRBV6-6, with TRBD2 as a possible D gene (6 bases). The CDR3 is 13 residues long. Germline V gene lookup returns CDR1 MNHNY and CDR2 SVGAGI (reference sequence). V lost 4 bases to trimming and J lost 10 bases, with 14 bases between them. CDR3 DNA: TGTGCCAGCAGTTCGGGACTCCGAGGGGAGCAGTTCTTC. The encoded protein is CASSSGLRGEQFF.

The chain links TRBV5-6 to TRBJ2-5; D possibly corresponds to TRBD2 (6 bases). Judging by the DNA end, TRBJ2-7 fits better; the J call may be wrong. CDR1 is SGHDT and CDR2 is YYEEEE in the germline V gene. The CDR3 consists of 13 residues. CDR3 nucleotide sequence: TGTGCCAGCAGACGGAGGGGTTCCTACGAGCAGTACTTC. It translates to CASRRRGSYEQYF.

This chain connects TRBV27 to TRBJ1-2; the D gene is possibly TRBD1 (6 bases). Looked up from germline, CDR1 is MNHEY and CDR2 is SMNVEV (reference sequence). V shed 6 bases and J shed 0 bases, with 11 bases lying between them. The CDR3 runs 14 residues. CDR3 sequence (DNA): TGTGCCAGCAGCCCCCACAGGGCTAACTATGGCTACACCTTC. Its translation is CASSPHRANYGYTF.

The gene calls are TRBV6-5 and TRBJ2-3; TRBD2 aligns across 13 bases. The CDR3 extends over 15 amino acids. V lost 6 bases and J lost 6; bases outside the gene matches: 6. CDR1 is MNHEY and CDR2 is SVGAGI in the germline V gene. The CDR3 protein is CASSLTSGGSDTQYF. The CDR3 bases are TGTGCCAGCAGCTTGACTAGCGGGGGGTCGGATACGCAGTATTTT.

This clone was detected only a few times. The V call is TRBV6-1, the J call TRBJ2-7; possible D gene TRBD2, 6 bases. Germline-derived CDR1 and CDR2 are MNHNS and SASEGT. This CDR3 region has 13 residues. The V and J ends lost 4 bases and 3 bases respectively, with 10 bases between them. The chain's CDR3 is CASSADGGYEQYF. The CDR3 DNA reads as TGTGCCAGCAGTGCGGACGGGGGCTACGAGCAGTACTTC.